This T cell receptor (beta chain) was found in a study of Graves' ophthalmopathy and Graves' hyperthyroidism. Amplified TCR beta CDR3 regions were obtained using RNA transcripts as template. HTBI-primed first-round RT-PCR preceded second-round multiplex PCR. TCRdb called the multiplex PCR reads again in MiXCR, with one record for every CDR3 protein. The profile shows 300,000 to 400,000 distinct CDR3 sequences, about 18% of them singletons. Concerning this clonotype itself: A clone one base away is much larger, so this may be a read error.

Calling hyperthyroidism stable required that no ophthalmopathy show up within 18 months of follow-up. Hyperthyroidism patients were newly diagnosed, ill under 2 months, and aged 18 to 65 years. The germline gives CDR1 SGHRS, CDR2 YFSETQ. The CDR3 sequence is 15 residues long. This rearrangement joins TRBV5-1 to TRBJ1-2; D ambiguous. The receptor was derived from an adult woman with stable Graves' hyperthyroidism. The sequencing input was peripheral blood. The CDR3 sequence: CASGFEGFKDYGYTF. The CDR3 region has the DNA TGCGCCAGCGGCTTCGAGGGTTTTAAAGACTATGGCTACACCTTC.